This TCR beta chain was captured by sequencing in a study of cytomegalovirus exposure and HLA in healthy donors. The PCR contained 60 Vbeta and 13 Jbeta primers. Sequencing was performed with immunoSEQ multiplex PCR; in TCRdb, only in-frame clones are kept and a portion is missing. Of some 150,000 clones in the sample, roughly four fifths were seen once. Germline V gene data show CDR1 as SGDLS and CDR2 as YYNGEE. The CDR3 runs 15 residues. After removal of 1 base from V and 5 bases from J, the junction contained 6 bases not matched to a gene. The clonotype comes from a man between 18 and 35 years old in good health and CMV-seropositive. The genes are TRBV9 and TRBJ2-5, with 9 bases lining up with TRBD1. Input material: PBMCs. This CDR3 is CASSVQQGAGETQYF. In DNA form, the CDR3 reads TGTGCCAGCAGCGTACAACAGGGGGCTGGGGAGACCCAGTACTTC.